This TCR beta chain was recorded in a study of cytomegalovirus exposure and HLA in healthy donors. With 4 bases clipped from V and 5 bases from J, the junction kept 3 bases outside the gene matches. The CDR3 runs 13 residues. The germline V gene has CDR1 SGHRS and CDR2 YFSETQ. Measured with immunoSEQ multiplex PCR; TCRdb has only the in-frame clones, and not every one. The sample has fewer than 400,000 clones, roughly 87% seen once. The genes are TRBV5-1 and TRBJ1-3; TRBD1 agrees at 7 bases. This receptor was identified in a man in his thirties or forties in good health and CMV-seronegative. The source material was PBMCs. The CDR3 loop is CASSQDRRNTIYF. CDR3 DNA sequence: TGCGCCAGCAGCCAGGACAGGAGAAACACCATATATTTT.